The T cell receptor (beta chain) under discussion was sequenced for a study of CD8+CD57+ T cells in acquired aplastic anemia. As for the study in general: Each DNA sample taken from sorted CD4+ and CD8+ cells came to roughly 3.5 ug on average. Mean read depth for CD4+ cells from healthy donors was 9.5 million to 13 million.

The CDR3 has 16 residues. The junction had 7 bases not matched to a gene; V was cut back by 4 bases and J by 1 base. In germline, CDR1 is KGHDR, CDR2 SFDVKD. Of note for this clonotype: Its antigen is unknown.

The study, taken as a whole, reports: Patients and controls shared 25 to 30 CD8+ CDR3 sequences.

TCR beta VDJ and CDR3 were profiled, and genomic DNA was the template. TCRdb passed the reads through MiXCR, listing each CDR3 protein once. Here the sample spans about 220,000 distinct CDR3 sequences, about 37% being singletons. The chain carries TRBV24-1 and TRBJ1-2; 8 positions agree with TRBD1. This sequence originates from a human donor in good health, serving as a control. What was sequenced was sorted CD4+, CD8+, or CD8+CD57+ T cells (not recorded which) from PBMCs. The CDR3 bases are TGTGCCACCAGTGACCCCGACAGGGGTGATAACTATGGCTACACCTTC. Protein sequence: CATSDPDRGDNYGYTF.